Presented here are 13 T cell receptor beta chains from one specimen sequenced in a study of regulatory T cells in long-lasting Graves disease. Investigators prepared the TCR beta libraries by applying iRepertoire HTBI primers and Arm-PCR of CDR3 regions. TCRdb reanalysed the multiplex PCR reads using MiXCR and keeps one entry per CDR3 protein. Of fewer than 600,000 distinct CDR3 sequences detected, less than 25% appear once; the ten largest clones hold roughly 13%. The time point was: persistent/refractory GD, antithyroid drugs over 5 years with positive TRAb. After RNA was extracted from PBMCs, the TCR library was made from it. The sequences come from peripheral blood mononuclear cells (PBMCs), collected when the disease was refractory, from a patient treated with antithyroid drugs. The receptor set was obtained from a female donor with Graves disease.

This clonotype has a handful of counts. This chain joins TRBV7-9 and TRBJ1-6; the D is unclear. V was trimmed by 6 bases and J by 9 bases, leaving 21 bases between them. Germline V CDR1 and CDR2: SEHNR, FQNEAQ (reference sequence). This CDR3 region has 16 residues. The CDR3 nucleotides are TGTGCCAGCAGTAGTTCCTCGGGCCAATCTAGTTCACCCCTCCACTTT. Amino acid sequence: CASSSSSGQSSSPLHF.

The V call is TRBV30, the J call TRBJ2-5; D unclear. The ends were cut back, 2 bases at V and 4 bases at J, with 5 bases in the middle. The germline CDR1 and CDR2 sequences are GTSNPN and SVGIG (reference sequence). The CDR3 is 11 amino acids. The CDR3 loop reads CAWSQTETQYF. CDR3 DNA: TGTGCCTGGAGTCAAACAGAGACCCAGTACTTC.

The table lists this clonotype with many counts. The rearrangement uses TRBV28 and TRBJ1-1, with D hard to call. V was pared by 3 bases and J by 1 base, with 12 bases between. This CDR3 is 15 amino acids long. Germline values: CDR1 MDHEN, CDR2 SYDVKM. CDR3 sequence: CASSFWVQSNTEAFF. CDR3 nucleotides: TGTGCCAGCAGTTTCTGGGTACAGTCGAACACTGAAGCTTTCTTT.

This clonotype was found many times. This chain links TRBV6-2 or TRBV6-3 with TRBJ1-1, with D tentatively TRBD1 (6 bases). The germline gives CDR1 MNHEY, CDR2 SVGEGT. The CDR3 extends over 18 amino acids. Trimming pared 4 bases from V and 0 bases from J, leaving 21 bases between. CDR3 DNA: TGTGCCAGCAGTTTTCCCCCTGAGCGGGGGGCGGTGAACACTGAAGCTTTCTTT. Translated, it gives CASSFPPERGAVNTEAFF.

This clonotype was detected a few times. CDR3 protein: CASSRADGDIQYF. CDR3 coding DNA: TGCGCCAGCAGTCGCGCGGATGGTGACATTCAGTACTTC. This chain links TRBV4-3 with TRBJ2-4; no clear D. Germline V gene lookup returns CDR1 LGHNA and CDR2 YSLEER. Trimming removed 6 bases from V and 8 bases from J, with 14 bases in between. The CDR3 covers 13 residues.

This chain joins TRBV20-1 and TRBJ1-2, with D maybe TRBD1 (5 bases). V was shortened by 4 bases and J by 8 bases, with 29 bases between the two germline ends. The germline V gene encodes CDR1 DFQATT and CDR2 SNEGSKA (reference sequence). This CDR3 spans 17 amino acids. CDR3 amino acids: CSATYLTDSGRGWGYTF. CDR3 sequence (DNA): TGCAGTGCTACCTACTTAACCGACTCAGGGCGAGGATGGGGCTACACCTTC.

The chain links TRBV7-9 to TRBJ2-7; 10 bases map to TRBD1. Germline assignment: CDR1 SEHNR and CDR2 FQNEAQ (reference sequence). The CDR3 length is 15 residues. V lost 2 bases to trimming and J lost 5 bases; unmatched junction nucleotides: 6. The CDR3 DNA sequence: TGTGCCAGCAGCTTACCTGGACAGGGGGGGGACGAGCAGTACTTC. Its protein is CASSLPGQGGDEQYF.

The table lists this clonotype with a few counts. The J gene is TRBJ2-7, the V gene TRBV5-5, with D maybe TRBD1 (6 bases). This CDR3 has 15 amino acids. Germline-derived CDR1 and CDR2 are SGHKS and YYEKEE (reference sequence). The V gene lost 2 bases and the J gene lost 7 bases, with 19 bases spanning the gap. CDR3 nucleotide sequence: TGTGCCAGCAGCTTAGTAACAGGGCCCTACGTTGAGCAGTACTTC. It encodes CASSLVTGPYVEQYF. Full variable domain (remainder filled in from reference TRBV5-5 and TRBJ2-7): DAGVTQSPTHLIKTRGQQVTLRCSPISGHKSVSWYQQVLGQGPQFIFQYYEKEERGRGNFPDRFSARQFPNYSSELNVNALLLGDSALYLCASSLVTGPYVEQYFGPGTRLTVT.

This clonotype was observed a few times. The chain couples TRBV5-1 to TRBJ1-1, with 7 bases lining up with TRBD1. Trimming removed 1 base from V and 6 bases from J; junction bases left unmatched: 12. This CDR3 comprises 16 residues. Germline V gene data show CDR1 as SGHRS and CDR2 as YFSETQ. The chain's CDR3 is CASSLRDRAWEAEAFF. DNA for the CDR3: TGCGCCAGCAGCTTGCGAGACAGGGCATGGGAAGCTGAAGCTTTCTTT.

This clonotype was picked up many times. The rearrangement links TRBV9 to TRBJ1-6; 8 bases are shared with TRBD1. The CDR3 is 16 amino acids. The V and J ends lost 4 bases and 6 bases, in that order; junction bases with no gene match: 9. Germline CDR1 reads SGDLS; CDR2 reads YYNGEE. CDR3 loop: CASSPVGQGGNSPLHF. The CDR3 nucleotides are TGTGCCAGCAGCCCCGTCGGACAGGGTGGTAATTCACCCCTCCACTTT.

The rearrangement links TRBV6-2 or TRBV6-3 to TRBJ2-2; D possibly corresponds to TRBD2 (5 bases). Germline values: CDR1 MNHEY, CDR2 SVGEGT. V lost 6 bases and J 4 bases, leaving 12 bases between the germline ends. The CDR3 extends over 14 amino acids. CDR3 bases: TGTGCCAGCAGCGTACTAGGGCCCACCGGGGAGCTGTTTTTT. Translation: CASSVLGPTGELFF.

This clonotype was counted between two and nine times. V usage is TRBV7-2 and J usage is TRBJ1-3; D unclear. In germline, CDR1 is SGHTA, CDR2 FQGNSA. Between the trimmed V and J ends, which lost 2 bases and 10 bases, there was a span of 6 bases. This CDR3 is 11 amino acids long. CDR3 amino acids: CASSLLNTIYF. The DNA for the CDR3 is TGTGCCAGCAGCTTATTAAATACCATATATTTT.

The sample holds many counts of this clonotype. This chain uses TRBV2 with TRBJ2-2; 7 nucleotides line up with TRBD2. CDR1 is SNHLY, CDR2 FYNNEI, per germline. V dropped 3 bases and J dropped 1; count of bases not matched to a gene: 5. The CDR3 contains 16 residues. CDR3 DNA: TGTGCCAGCAGTGATATAGTAGCGGGGAACACCGGGGAGCTGTTTTTT. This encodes CASSDIVAGNTGELFF.